This TCR beta chain was sequenced during a study of PD-1 blockade in classical Hodgkin lymphoma. Sequencing used immunoSEQ multiplex PCR; TCRdb keeps in-frame clones, though not all of them. The repertoire has 40,000 to 45,000 clones, around 69% of them found once; the top ten carry approximately 2.6%. As regards this clone: The target antigen is unknown.

Study-wide points: Exclusion applied to patients who initiated nivolumab less than 1 year following ASCT.

Indicated time point: cycle 4 day 1 (C4D1), after 6 weeks of nivolumab. All patients relapsed after autologous stem cell transplantation, and brentuximab vedotin exposure varied. The CDR3 extends over 16 amino acids. Trimming left V 0 bases short and J 4 bases short, with 15 bases between. The V gene's germline CDR1 is MGHRA and CDR2 YSYEKL. This rearrangement joins TRBV4-1 to TRBJ1-1; a weak D match, TRBD1 (5 bases). This sample comprised peripheral blood mononuclear cells (PBMCs), obtained before the fourth cycle of nivolumab. The receptor was isolated from a human donor with classical Hodgkin lymphoma. The CDR3 is CASSQEWGDGSTEAFF. The CDR3 DNA reads TGCGCCAGCAGCCAAGAGTGGGGCGACGGTAGCACTGAAGCTTTCTTT.